These 25 T cell receptor beta chains came from one sample sequenced in a study of cytomegalovirus exposure and HLA in healthy donors. Both 60 Vbeta primers and 13 Jbeta primers went into the PCR. Some clones are missing from TCRdb's copy, which holds only in-frame ones; the method was immunoSEQ multiplex PCR. The data show approximately 200,000 clones, more than 60% seen once. Source material: PBMCs. The origin of the receptors is a girl aged 2 to 9 in good health and CMV-seronegative.

The J gene is TRBJ2-6, the V gene TRBV7-2; 8 bases line up with TRBD2. The J segment lost 0 bases and the V segment lost 0 bases, leaving 10 bases of the junction unmatched. Germline V lookup: CDR1 SGHTA, CDR2 FQGNSA. The CDR3 sequence is 20 residues long. This chain's CDR3 is CASSLAPRGRLRSGANVLTF. The CDR3 coding sequence is TGTGCCAGCAGCTTAGCCCCCCGCGGGAGGCTCCGCTCTGGGGCCAACGTCCTGACTTTC.

J is TRBJ2-1 and V is TRBV4-2; 12 bases match TRBD2. V was pared by 1 base and J by 5 bases, with 6 bases of the junction left unmatched. This CDR3 is built from 17 residues. Germline CDR1 reads LGHNA; CDR2 reads YNFKEQ. Here the CDR3 reads CASSQVSASGRDNEQFF. CDR3 sequence (DNA): TGTGCCAGCAGCCAAGTCTCGGCTAGCGGGAGGGACAATGAGCAGTTCTTC.

The chain uses TRBV2 and TRBJ1-2; possible D gene TRBD1, 6 bases. Germline CDR1 SNHLY, CDR2 FYNNEI. The ends were cut back, 4 bases at V and 8 bases at J, with 8 bases in the middle. This CDR3 spans 11 amino acids. For the CDR3, the DNA is TGTGCCAGCAGTGCGGGGGGCGGCTACACCTTC. Amino acid sequence: CASSAGGGYTF.

The chain combines TRBV6-6 with TRBJ2-7; perhaps TRBD1 as D (5 bases). This CDR3 is built from 13 residues. V was trimmed by 10 bases and J by 3 bases, leaving 16 bases between them. Germline V lookup: CDR1 MNHNY, CDR2 SVGAGI (reference sequence). The CDR3 region has the DNA TGTGCCACACAAATAGCAGACAGCTACGAGCAGTACTTC. It codes for CATQIADSYEQYF.

J is TRBJ2-2 and V is TRBV5-4; D ambiguous. CDR1 and CDR2 from the germline V gene are SGHNT and YYREEE (reference sequence). Trimming took off 4 bases at V and 5 bases at J, with 12 bases between the two ends. The CDR3 has 14 residues. The CDR3 sequence is CASSDLALTGELFF. As DNA, the CDR3 is TGTGCCAGCAGCGATCTGGCTTTAACCGGGGAGCTGTTTTTT.

The chain recombines TRBV30 with TRBJ2-3, with 9 bases identical to TRBD2. CDR3 size: 14 residues. Per the germline V gene, CDR1 is GTSNPN and CDR2 is SVGIG (reference sequence). V lost 3 bases and J lost 7; bases outside the gene matches: 8. The CDR3: CAWRLAGGGNTQYF. CDR3 nucleotides: TGTGCCTGGAGGCTCGCGGGAGGGGGAAATACGCAGTATTTT.

The V call is TRBV9, the J call TRBJ2-7; D remains ambiguous. Per germline, CDR1 SGDLS and CDR2 YYNGEE. V dropped 0 bases and J dropped 4 bases, with 14 bases sitting between them. The CDR3 totals 15 residues. In DNA form, the CDR3 reads TGTGCCAGCAGCGTAGGATCGGGTTCGATATACGAGCAGTACTTC. It codes for CASSVGSGSIYEQYF. The full variable domain, with the rest looked up from reference TRBV9 and TRBJ2-7, is DSGVTQTPKHLITATGQRVTLRCSPRSGDLSVYWYQQSLDQGLQFLIQYYNGEERAKGNILERFSAQQFPDLHSELNLSSLELGDSALYFCASSVGSGSIYEQYFGPGTRLTVT.

V and J are TRBV5-4 and TRBJ2-7; 11 bases match TRBD2. Trimming took 0 bases from V and 4 from J; bases not matched to a gene: 3. The germline CDR1 and CDR2 sequences are SGHNT and YYREEE (reference sequence). The CDR3 is made up of 15 amino acids. The CDR3 here is CASSLGSGGAYEQYF. Written as DNA, the CDR3 is TGTGCCAGCAGCTTGGGTAGCGGGGGGGCGTACGAGCAGTACTTC.

V usage is TRBV5-1 and J usage is TRBJ2-3; 11 bases match TRBD2. The CDR3 totals 19 residues. V shed 0 bases and J 4 bases; nucleotides not matched to a gene: 13. CDR1 is SGHRS and CDR2 is YFSETQ in the germline V gene. CDR3 in DNA: TGCGCCAGCAGCTTGGATTTTTTAGCGGGGGGGACGCAGGCAGATACGCAGTATTTT. Protein sequence: CASSLDFLAGGTQADTQYF.

This clone appeared a single time. The V call is TRBV2, the J call TRBJ2-5, with D tentatively TRBD2 (6 bases). V was cut by 0 bases and J by 9 bases, with 14 bases left in between. Germline assignment: CDR1 SNHLY and CDR2 FYNNEI. This CDR3 comprises 14 residues. The CDR3 loop reads CASSEANRGGAQYF. In nucleotides, the CDR3 is TGTGCCAGCAGTGAAGCGAACCGGGGCGGGGCCCAGTACTTC. The full variable domain, in which reference TRBV2 and TRBJ2-5 provide the parts outside the CDR3, is EPEVTQTPSHQVTQMGQEVILRCVPISNHLYFYWYRQILGQKVEFLVSFYNNEISEKSEIFDDQFSVERPDGSNFTLKIRSTKLEDSAMYFCASSEANRGGAQYFGPGTRLLVL.

The CDR3 DNA reads TGTGCCATCAGTGAGTCTGCAGGGGTTGGTCAGCCCCAGCATTTT. Its translation: CAISESAGVGQPQHF. The V gene is TRBV10-3, the J gene TRBJ1-5; a weak D match, TRBD1 (6 bases). Germline V gives CDR1 ENHRY, CDR2 SYGVKD. Trimming stripped 0 bases from V and 6 bases from J, with 12 bases between. The CDR3 contains 15 residues.

The genes are TRBV19 and TRBJ1-5; no reliable D call. Trimming left V 1 base short and J 5 bases short, with 9 bases between. There are 14 residues in the CDR3. The germline CDR1 and CDR2 sequences are LNHDA and SQIVND (reference sequence). CDR3 region: CASSIGVRHQPQHF. The CDR3 DNA reads as TGTGCCAGTAGTATAGGTGTCAGGCATCAGCCCCAGCATTTT.

Notes on this clone: The same CDR3 can be traced to other DNA sequences in this sample. The rearrangement uses TRBV18 and TRBJ1-1; 8 bases map to TRBD1. This CDR3 is built from 14 residues. Germline V CDR1 and CDR2: KGHSH, LQKENI. J was trimmed by 5 bases and V by 6 bases; bases with no gene match: 8. The CDR3 nucleotides are TGTGCCAGCTCCCCTGGACAGGGAGGAACTGAAGCTTTCTTT. Translating it yields CASSPGQGGTEAFF. The full variable domain, in which reference TRBV18 and TRBJ1-1 provide the parts outside the CDR3, is NAGVMQNPRHLVRRRGQEARLRCSPMKGHSHVYWYRQLPEEGLKFMVYLQKENIIDESGMPKERFSAEFPKEGPSILRIQQVVRGDSAAYFCASSPGQGGTEAFFGQGTRLTVV.

The genes are TRBV19 and TRBJ1-2; TRBD1 matches at 10 bases. This CDR3 region has 13 residues. V shed 6 bases, J shed 7 bases, and the junction held 5 bases outside the gene matches. CDR1 LNHDA and CDR2 SQIVND come from the germline V gene (reference sequence). The CDR3 loop reads CASRGTGVFGYTF. The CDR3 DNA reads TGTGCCAGTAGGGGGACAGGGGTCTTTGGCTACACCTTC. The full variable domain, in which reference TRBV19 and TRBJ1-2 provide the parts outside the CDR3, is DGGITQSPKYLFRKEGQNVTLSCEQNLNHDAMYWYRQDPGQGLRLIYYSQIVNDFQKGDIAEGYSVSREKKESFPLTVTSAQKNPTAFYLCASRGTGVFGYTFGSGTRLTVV.

This chain links TRBV10-2 with TRBJ1-4; weak D call: TRBD1 (6 bases). CDR3 length: 14 amino acids. Trimming removed 6 bases at V and 0 bases at J, with 8 bases between. Germline V gene data show CDR1 as WSHSY and CDR2 as SAAADI. As DNA, the CDR3 is TGCGCCAGCAGAGACAGGACAACTAATGAAAAACTGTTTTTT. This codes for CASRDRTTNEKLFF.

This clone was detected only once. The rearrangement links TRBV27 to TRBJ1-1; 9 nucleotides match TRBD1. Trimming removed 4 bases from V and 2 bases from J; junction bases left unmatched: 8. The germline V gene encodes CDR1 MNHEY and CDR2 SMNVEV (reference sequence). The CDR3 consists of 16 residues. CDR3 nucleotide sequence: TGTGCCAGCAGTTGGGGGACAGGGAGGGGAAACACTGAAGCTTTCTTT. Amino acid sequence: CASSWGTGRGNTEAFF.

The CDR3 DNA follows: TGTGCCAGCAGCAAAGAAGTCAGCGCCATGAACACTGAAGCTTTCTTT. This encodes CASSKEVSAMNTEAFF. The genes are TRBV21-1 and TRBJ1-1. TRBV21-1 is described as a pseudogene. This CDR3 region has 16 residues.

V gene TRBV12-5 combines with J gene TRBJ1-5; TRBD1 might be the D (6 bases). The CDR3 is made up of 14 amino acids. The V and J ends lost 6 bases and 1 base respectively, with 10 bases between them. CDR1 and CDR2 from the germline V gene are LGHNT and FRNRAP. Here the CDR3 DNA reads TGTGCTAGTGGGGCAGGGGACAGCAATCAGCCCCAGCATTTT. Amino acids: CASGAGDSNQPQHF.

This chain connects TRBV21-1 to TRBJ1-6; TRBD1, the table's D call, lacks a check against the DNA. TRBV21-1 is a listed pseudogene. CDR3 size: 17 residues. The CDR3 is CARTGLPSPDGYSPLHF. CDR3 nucleotide sequence: TGTGCCAGGACAGGGCTCCCAAGCCCGGATGGATATTCACCCCTCCACTTT.

The J gene is TRBJ2-5, the V gene TRBV19; D may be TRBD2 (6 bases). V was cut by 2 bases and J by 2 bases, with 9 bases left in between. The CDR3 is made up of 14 amino acids. Germline V gene sequence: CDR1 LNHDA, CDR2 SQIVND (reference sequence). The CDR3 here is CASSISRGQETQYF. Here the CDR3 DNA reads TGTGCCAGTAGTATAAGTCGGGGGCAAGAGACCCAGTACTTC.

The chain has TRBV9 and TRBJ2-3; maybe TRBD2 (5 bases). The CDR3 runs to 14 residues. The V and J ends lost 1 base and 2 bases respectively, with 8 bases between them. Germline V gene lookup returns CDR1 SGDLS and CDR2 YYNGEE. CDR3 residues: CASSVSGNTDTQYF. Here the CDR3 DNA reads TGTGCCAGCAGCGTATCCGGGAACACAGATACGCAGTATTTT. Variable domain in full (rest from reference TRBV9 and TRBJ2-3): DSGVTQTPKHLITATGQRVTLRCSPRSGDLSVYWYQQSLDQGLQFLIQYYNGEERAKGNILERFSAQQFPDLHSELNLSSLELGDSALYFCASSVSGNTDTQYFGPGTRLTVL.

The chain couples TRBV5-4 to TRBJ2-3; 7 bases map to TRBD1. V lost 7 bases to trimming and J lost 0 bases; unmatched junction nucleotides: 14. The CDR3 spans 17 residues. Germline CDR1 SGHNT, CDR2 YYREEE (reference sequence). CDR3 loop: CASGMGERDSSTDTQYF. As DNA, the CDR3 is TGTGCCAGCGGCATGGGGGAACGGGACAGTAGCACAGATACGCAGTATTTT.

The chain uses TRBV6-5 and TRBJ1-1; a weak D match, TRBD1 (5 bases). The V gene lost 6 bases and the J gene lost 3 bases, with 8 bases spanning the gap. The germline V gene has CDR1 MNHEY and CDR2 SVGAGI. The CDR3 extends over 12 amino acids. CDR3 nucleotides: TGTGCCAGCAGGGCCAGGGACACTGAAGCTTTCTTT. Its protein product is CASRARDTEAFF.

This chain joins TRBV4-1 and TRBJ2-7; 7 bases line up with TRBD2. The CDR3 totals 16 residues. V lost 3 bases and J lost 5; bases outside the gene matches: 13. Germline CDR1 and CDR2: MGHRA and YSYEKL. The CDR3 region is CASSHREGVAVNEQYF. The CDR3 coding sequence is TGCGCCAGCAGCCATAGGGAGGGAGTAGCAGTCAACGAGCAGTACTTC.

The V gene is TRBV5-4, the J gene TRBJ1-1; 7 nucleotides agree with TRBD1. Germline V CDR1 and CDR2: SGHNT, YYREEE (reference sequence). The CDR3 is made up of 14 amino acids. With V trimmed by 7 bases and J by 2 bases, 8 bases remained unmatched. The chain's CDR3 is CASSDRDPNTEAFF. The DNA of the CDR3 is TGTGCCAGCTCCGACAGGGACCCTAACACTGAAGCTTTCTTT.